These 9 T cell receptor beta chains were sequenced from one sample in a study of cytomegalovirus exposure and HLA in healthy donors. Researchers ran the PCR with 60 Vbeta and 13 Jbeta primers. Clones were sequenced by immunoSEQ multiplex PCR, and TCRdb holds only the in-frame ones, with some missing. Here the sample spans about 170,000 clones, approximately 80% being singletons. What was sequenced was PBMCs. Receptor source: a young woman in good health and CMV-seronegative.

J is TRBJ2-6 and V is TRBV5-4; TRBD2 aligns across 12 bases. With 5 bases clipped from V and 2 bases from J, the junction kept 14 bases outside the gene matches. This CDR3 has 20 amino acids. Germline-derived CDR1 and CDR2 are SGHNT and YYREEE (reference sequence). The CDR3 is CASRGEGETSGSAGANVLTF. The CDR3, as DNA: TGTGCCAGCAGAGGAGAAGGGGAGACTAGCGGGAGCGCTGGGGCCAACGTCCTGACTTTC. The full variable domain, its missing parts supplied by reference TRBV5-4 and TRBJ2-6, is ETGVTQSPTHLIKTRGQQVTLRCSSQSGHNTVSWYQQALGQGPQFIFQYYREEENGRGNFPPRFSGLQFPNYSSELNVNALELDDSALYLCASRGEGETSGSAGANVLTFGAGSRLTVL.

This rearrangement joins TRBV6-1 to TRBJ2-2, with a weak D call TRBD2 (5 bases). The germline V and J ends were trimmed by 8 bases and 5 bases, with 15 bases remaining between them. This CDR3 region has 14 residues. Germline CDR1 is MNHNS and CDR2 is SASEGT. Written as DNA, the CDR3 is TGTGCCAGCCACCGTCCCGAGGGAACCGGGGAGCTGTTTTTT. Translation: CASHRPEGTGELFF.

This clone was counted once. The rearrangement joins TRBV9 to TRBJ1-1, with D uncertain. Germline V lookup: CDR1 SGDLS, CDR2 YYNGEE. This CDR3 spans 13 amino acids. V was clipped by 1 base and J by 1 base, with 5 bases between them. CDR3 in DNA: TGTGCCAGCAGCGTAACGGGGAACACTGAAGCTTTCTTT. As protein: CASSVTGNTEAFF.

V is TRBV7-2 and J is TRBJ1-1; the D is unclear. Germline V gene data show CDR1 as SGHTA and CDR2 as FQGNSA. There are 14 residues in the CDR3. V shed 6 bases and J shed 0 bases, with 11 bases lying between them. The CDR3 coding sequence is TGTGCCAGCAGTGGAGGGCGATTGAACACTGAAGCTTTCTTT. Residues: CASSGGRLNTEAFF. The full variable domain, its missing parts supplied by reference TRBV7-2 and TRBJ1-1, is GAGVSQSPSNKVTEKGKDVELRCDPISGHTALYWYRQSLGQGLEFLIYFQGNSAPDKSGLPSDRFSAERTGGSVSTLTIQRTQQEDSAVYLCASSGGRLNTEAFFGQGTRLTVV.

The V call is TRBV2, the J call TRBJ1-5; D ambiguous. Trimming removed 3 bases at V and 0 bases at J, with 9 bases between. The CDR3 loop spans 15 amino acids. Per the germline V gene, CDR1 is SNHLY and CDR2 is FYNNEI. The CDR3 bases are TGTGCCAGCAGTGAGGAGAGGGATAGCAATCAGCCCCAGCATTTT. It translates to CASSEERDSNQPQHF.

This clone appeared a few times. A junction boundary mismatches the germline segment, possibly from a read error. This chain links TRBV6-1 with TRBJ2-1, with TRBD2 matching 9 bases. Per the germline V gene, CDR1 is MNHNS and CDR2 is SASEGT. CDR3 length: 14 residues. The CDR3 loop reads CASTAGLAGPRSVF. For the CDR3, the DNA is TGTGCCAGCACGGCGGGACTAGCCGGACCCCGAAGTGTCTTC.

As concerns this clone: The same CDR3 is also encoded by other DNA sequences in this sample. The chain employs TRBV5-4 and TRBJ2-1; maybe TRBD2 (5 bases). Trimming took 1 base from V and 0 from J, leaving 8 bases between them. Germline assignment: CDR1 SGHNT and CDR2 YYREEE (reference sequence). The CDR3 is 15 residues long. The CDR3 region has the DNA TGTGCCAGCAGCTTGAGCGGTCGCTCCTACAATGAGCAGTTCTTC. This codes for CASSLSGRSYNEQFF.

The chain uses TRBV6-5 and TRBJ1-5, with a weak D call TRBD1 (5 bases). Trimming shortened V by 4 bases and J by 4 bases, and 11 bases separated the two germline ends. This CDR3 contains 14 residues. Germline values: CDR1 MNHEY, CDR2 SVGAGI. The CDR3 loop is CASSLGPENQPQHF. In DNA, the CDR3 is TGTGCCAGCAGTTTGGGGCCCGAAAATCAGCCCCAGCATTTT.

The chain combines TRBV5-1 with TRBJ2-7; D possibly corresponds to TRBD1 (6 bases). In germline, CDR1 is SGHRS, CDR2 YFSETQ. V was cut by 1 base and J by 5 bases, with 19 bases left in between. The CDR3 runs 16 residues. CDR3 in amino acids: CASSLKPGQGSDEQYF. CDR3 nucleotide sequence: TGCGCCAGCAGCTTGAAACCCGGGCAGGGGTCCGACGAGCAGTACTTC.